Below are 10 T cell receptor beta chains sequenced from a single sample in a study of cytomegalovirus exposure and HLA in healthy donors. PCR amplification relied on 60 Vbeta primers (plus 13 Jbeta primers). The table came from immunoSEQ multiplex PCR; TCRdb's copy has only in-frame clones and leaves some out. The sample features just over 150,000 clones, with roughly 1.9% in its top ten. Sequences were obtained from PBMCs. The receptors shown here come from a man younger than 40 in good health and CMV-seronegative.

V gene TRBV6-1 combines with J gene TRBJ2-1; no definite D call. Deletions cut 4 bases from V and 4 bases from J, with 14 bases between. The CDR3 consists of 15 residues. Germline V gene lookup returns CDR1 MNHNS and CDR2 SASEGT. The CDR3 here is CASSGLDLGYNEQFF. The CDR3 DNA follows: TGTGCCAGCAGTGGACTTGACCTCGGTTACAATGAGCAGTTCTTC.

The gene calls are TRBV21-1 and TRBJ1-2; TRBD1, the D gene given by the table, was not confirmed from the DNA. TRBV21-1 is reported as a pseudogene. CDR3 size: 18 residues. CDR3 sequence (DNA): TGTGCCAGCAGCAAAATTTGGGAAGGGAAGACAGCCCTGGGTGGCTACACCTTC. It translates to CASSKIWEGKTALGGYTF.

The chain joins TRBV29-1 to TRBJ2-7; tentatively, D is TRBD1 (6 bases). Germline assignment: CDR1 SQVTM and CDR2 ANQGSEA. The CDR3 has 14 residues. V was trimmed by 5 bases and J by 2 bases, leaving 16 bases between them. The CDR3 bases are TGCAGCGTTTTTGGGCAGGGGACCGCCTACGAGCAGTACTTC. This translates into CSVFGQGTAYEQYF.

J is TRBJ1-2 and V is TRBV11-2, with a tentative D call TRBD1 (6 bases). Germline V gene data show CDR1 as SGHAT and CDR2 as FQNNGV. Trimming removed 5 bases from V and 6 bases from J, with 10 bases in between. This CDR3 spans 12 amino acids. CDR3 bases: TGTGCCAGCAGCCGGGACATCCATGGCTACACCTTC. It codes for CASSRDIHGYTF.

The chain has TRBV19 and TRBJ2-5; 7 nucleotides line up with TRBD1. V shed 5 bases and J 4 bases; nucleotides not matched to a gene: 7. The germline V gene has CDR1 LNHDA and CDR2 SQIVND (reference sequence). The CDR3 is 14 amino acids. The CDR3 loop is CASSYSTGLETQYF. As DNA, the CDR3 is TGTGCCAGTAGTTACTCGACAGGGTTAGAGACCCAGTACTTC.

The genes are TRBV30 and TRBJ2-5; 9 bases line up with TRBD1. The CDR3 has 13 residues. Germline V lookup: CDR1 GTSNPN, CDR2 SVGIG (reference sequence). V gave up 4 bases and J gave up 5 bases; unmatched junction bases: 5. CDR3 region: CAWTGTGFETQYF. CDR3 DNA: TGTGCCTGGACCGGGACAGGGTTCGAGACCCAGTACTTC.

The chain is built from TRBV12-5 and TRBJ2-7; no definite D call. This CDR3 contains 17 residues. Germline V gene sequence: CDR1 LGHNT, CDR2 FRNRAP. V lost 2 bases, J lost 1 base, and 18 bases lay in between. The CDR3, as DNA: TGTGCTAGTGGTTTGCCCCCGCCGACGGGTCAGTCCTACGAGCAGTACTTC. The encoded protein is CASGLPPPTGQSYEQYF.

The chain links TRBV11-2 to TRBJ1-2; weak D call: TRBD1 (5 bases). This CDR3 region has 15 residues. The germline gives CDR1 SGHAT, CDR2 FQNNGV. Trimming left V 3 bases short and J 7 bases short, with 18 bases between. The CDR3 DNA follows: TGTGCCAGCAGCTTGGATCATTTAACAGGATCTGGCTACACCTTC. It specifies CASSLDHLTGSGYTF.

The V call is TRBV6-6, the J call TRBJ2-2; no reliable D call. Between the trimmed V and J ends, which lost 0 bases and 0 bases, there was a span of 8 bases. The CDR3 covers 16 residues. Per germline, CDR1 MNHNY and CDR2 SVGAGI (reference sequence). The CDR3 DNA sequence: TGTGCCAGCAGTTACTCAGAGACATCGAACACCGGGGAGCTGTTTTTT. This translates into CASSYSETSNTGELFF.

The rearrangement uses TRBV4-2 and TRBJ2-2; D unclear. Trimming pared 4 bases from V and 3 bases from J, leaving 12 bases between. Germline V gene data show CDR1 as LGHNA and CDR2 as YNFKEQ. The CDR3 consists of 15 residues. The CDR3 coding sequence is TGTGCCAGCAGCCTCTCAGAGGCCGACACCGGGGAGCTGTTTTTT. It specifies CASSLSEADTGELFF.